The T cell receptor beta chain under discussion was sequenced for a study of blood T cell repertoires in COVID-19. Study background: Sites across the United States, Italy and Spain contributed samples from acute and convalescent COVID-19. The cDNA or gDNA used as material had been derived from T cells, B-cell-depleted T cells, or PBMCs.

In the authors' methods: Counts of nucleated cells, estimated from reference gene primer amplification, were obtained. This table comes from immunoSEQ multiplex PCR, and its TCRdb copy is limited to in-frame clones, with some not included. Clonal size and the V and J genes are those of that table, whereas D and trimming came from the DNA. This sample yields about 160,000 clones, of which about 93% are seen a single time; approximately 4.6% belongs to the top ten. Germline V gives CDR1 MGHRA, CDR2 YSYEKL. The CDR3 is 16 residues long. Trimming removed 3 bases from V and 1 base from J; junction bases left unmatched: 6.

This clonotype was obtained from a woman between 45 and 60 years old with acute or convalescent COVID-19. The V gene is TRBV4-1, the J gene TRBJ2-5, with TRBD2 matching over 9 bases. The sample was peripheral blood. DNA for the CDR3: TGCGCCAGCAGCCACCCGGGACTAGCAAGCCAAGAGACCCAGTACTTC. This gives the protein CASSHPGLASQETQYF.